These 30 T cell receptor beta chains were all obtained from the same sample, sequenced in a study of identical twins. TCRdb reprocessed the 5' RACE reads with MiXCR, giving one entry per CDR3 protein. The repertoire includes roughly 690,000 distinct CDR3 sequences, around 6% of them detected once, and roughly 1.6% sits in the top ten. The sample consisted of naive T cells sorted from blood. These receptors were taken from a man aged 18 to 30 in good health.

This clonotype was recorded at least ten times. The chain is built from TRBV7-2 and TRBJ2-2; 9 bases align to TRBD1. Germline assignment: CDR1 SGHTA and CDR2 FQGNSA. The ends lost 5 bases at V and 6 bases at J; junction bases unmatched: 10. The CDR3 loop spans 16 amino acids. The CDR3 is CASSPYRGRLAGELFF. Here the CDR3 DNA reads TGTGCCAGCAGCCCTTACAGGGGGCGGTTGGCCGGGGAGCTGTTTTTT. Drawing the rest from reference TRBV7-2 and TRBJ2-2, the complete variable domain is GAGVSQSPSNKVTEKGKDVELRCDPISGHTALYWYRQSLGQGLEFLIYFQGNSAPDKSGLPSDRFSAERTGGSVSTLTIQRTQQEDSAVYLCASSPYRGRLAGELFFGEGSRLTVL.

This clonotype showed up many times. This chain joins TRBV6-5 and TRBJ1-5, with a possible D match to TRBD1 (6 bases). Germline loops: CDR1 MNHEY, CDR2 SVGAGI. The CDR3 contains 13 residues. Trimming took off 2 bases at V and 6 bases at J, with 8 bases between the two ends. The CDR3 nucleotides read TGTGCCAGCAGTTACACGACAGGTCAGCCCCAGCATTTT. It is translated as CASSYTTGQPQHF.

CDR3 DNA: TGTGCCAGCAGTTCCCATCGGACTAGCGGGTCCTACGAGCAGTACTTC. Translation: CASSSHRTSGSYEQYF. V and J are TRBV6-2 or TRBV6-3 and TRBJ2-7; 11 bases line up with TRBD2. This CDR3 is 16 amino acids long. Germline V gives CDR1 MNHEY, CDR2 SVGEGT. The V segment lost 4 bases and the J segment 1 base; nucleotides outside the gene matches: 6.

The chain has TRBV30 and TRBJ1-6, with D maybe TRBD1 (5 bases). The CDR3 length is 14 residues. V was clipped by 2 bases and J by 5 bases, with 10 bases between them. CDR1 and CDR2 (germline): GTSNPN, SVGIG (reference sequence). The CDR3 protein is CAWSLTANNSPLHF. CDR3 nucleotides: TGTGCCTGGAGTCTGACAGCCAATAATTCACCCCTCCACTTT. Supplemented by reference TRBV30 and TRBJ1-6, the full variable domain reads SQTIHQWPATLVQPVGSPLSLECTVEGTSNPNLYWYRQAAGRGLQLLFYSVGIGQISSEVPQNLSASRPQDRQFILSSKKLLLSDSGFYLCAWSLTANNSPLHFGNGTRLTVT.

This clonotype showed up many times. The genes are TRBV28 and TRBJ1-5; 8 positions match TRBD1. CDR3 size: 16 residues. Germline V lookup: CDR1 MDHEN, CDR2 SYDVKM. V trimming: 5 bases; J trimming: 6 bases; junction bases outside the gene matches: 12. Here the CDR3 reads CASSPRGRGLLQPQHF. The CDR3 region has the DNA TGTGCCAGCAGTCCCCGTGGCAGGGGGCTTCTTCAGCCCCAGCATTTT.

Ten or more counts support this clonotype. The gene calls are TRBV27 and TRBJ2-7; possibly TRBD1 for D (6 bases). This CDR3 comprises 16 residues. Germline V lookup: CDR1 MNHEY, CDR2 SMNVEV (reference sequence). V was clipped by 0 bases and J by 2 bases, with 14 bases between them. The CDR3, as DNA: TGTGCCAGCAGTTTATCCATCCAGGGGCTCACCTACGAGCAGTACTTC. Translating gives CASSLSIQGLTYEQYF.

This clonotype was observed a few times. The V and J genes are TRBV24-1 and TRBJ2-1, with D maybe TRBD1 (5 bases). Trimming cost V 3 bases and J 10 bases, with 9 bases left between them. This CDR3 comprises 12 residues. Germline values: CDR1 KGHDR, CDR2 SFDVKD. This chain's CDR3 is CATSDPRTEQFF. CDR3 coding DNA: TGTGCCACCAGTGATCCTCGGACAGAGCAGTTCTTC.

Notes on this clonotype: A much larger clone differs from this one at a single base, so this may be a read error. The CDR3 ends on some other residue instead of the conserved phenylalanine or tryptophan, so this is likely a read error. The chain combines TRBV12-3 or TRBV12-4 with TRBJ2-1; D not certain. V was trimmed by 1 base and J by 4 bases, leaving 8 bases between them. CDR3 length equals 14 residues. Here the CDR3 DNA reads TGTGCCAGCAGTTTAGGTCTAGGGTACAATGAGCAGTTCCTC. This sequence encodes CASSLGLGYNEQFL.

The chain has TRBV12-3 or TRBV12-4 and TRBJ2-3; 11 bases fit TRBD2. The junction had 2 bases not matched to a gene; V was cut back by 0 bases and J by 6 bases. The CDR3 is 15 amino acids. The DNA for the CDR3 is TGTGCCAGCAGTTTAGCGACTAGCGGGACGGATACGCAGTATTTT. Amino acid sequence: CASSLATSGTDTQYF.

In its sample, this clonotype was seen many times. The V and J genes are TRBV12-3 or TRBV12-4 and TRBJ2-4; D not certain. With 4 bases removed from V and 0 bases from J, the gap between germline ends came to 19 bases. This CDR3 spans 18 amino acids. Here the CDR3 reads CASSYSSAARSAKNIQYF. CDR3 DNA sequence: TGTGCCAGCAGTTATTCCTCGGCCGCCCGGTCAGCCAAAAACATTCAGTACTTC.

V gene TRBV19 combines with J gene TRBJ2-3, with D perhaps TRBD2 (6 bases). CDR1 is LNHDA, CDR2 SQIVND, per germline (reference sequence). CDR3 length: 15 residues. V was trimmed by 3 bases and J by 2 bases, leaving 12 bases between them. The CDR3 spells CASSIGGGTTDTQYF. The CDR3 bases are TGTGCCAGTAGTATCGGAGGCGGGACCACAGATACGCAGTATTTT. The variable domain in full, with the rest retrieved from reference TRBV19 and TRBJ2-3, is DGGITQSPKYLFRKEGQNVTLSCEQNLNHDAMYWYRQDPGQGLRLIYYSQIVNDFQKGDIAEGYSVSREKKESFPLTVTSAQKNPTAFYLCASSIGGGTTDTQYFGPGTRLTVL.

The V and J genes are TRBV10-1 and TRBJ2-5; 10 bases agree with TRBD1. Germline loops: CDR1 WNHNN, CDR2 SYGVQD (reference sequence). This CDR3 comprises 13 residues. The junction had 4 bases not matched to a gene; V was cut back by 8 bases and J by 4 bases. The CDR3 loop reads CASGRDRGETQYF. The CDR3 nucleotides read TGCGCCAGCGGCCGGGACAGGGGAGAGACCCAGTACTTC.

This clonotype appeared many times. The V and J genes are TRBV6-5 and TRBJ2-2; tentative D call: TRBD2 (6 bases). Germline V gene data show CDR1 as MNHEY and CDR2 as SVGAGI. Deletions cut 2 bases from V and 1 base from J, with 17 bases between. The CDR3 length is 18 residues. In nucleotides, the CDR3 is TGTGCCAGCAGTTACCCCATCACGTGGGAGGAGAACACCGGGGAGCTGTTTTTT. Its protein is CASSYPITWEENTGELFF.

This clonotype occurred many times. This chain links TRBV27 with TRBJ2-1; D possibly corresponds to TRBD2 (5 bases). Germline CDR1 is MNHEY and CDR2 is SMNVEV (reference sequence). This CDR3 has 16 residues. The ends were cut back, 6 bases at V and 0 bases at J, with 15 bases in the middle. This CDR3 is CASRELARGSYNEQFF. DNA of the CDR3: TGTGCCAGCAGGGAATTAGCGAGAGGCTCCTACAATGAGCAGTTCTTC.

This clonotype was seen ten or more times. This rearrangement joins TRBV29-1 to TRBJ2-1; D remains unclear. V was trimmed by 4 bases and J by 1 base, leaving 14 bases between them. The CDR3 sequence is 15 residues long. The germline CDR1 and CDR2 sequences are SQVTM and ANQGSEA. CDR3 loop: CSVVTLRESYNEQFF. CDR3 bases: TGCAGCGTTGTAACACTTCGAGAATCCTACAATGAGCAGTTCTTC.

Many counts were recorded for this clonotype. The rearrangement joins TRBV12-3 or TRBV12-4 to TRBJ2-4; either TRBD1 or TRBD2 may supply D (5 bases each). CDR3 length: 16 amino acids. V was pared by 2 bases and J by 3 bases, with 14 bases between. For the CDR3, the DNA is TGTGCCAGCAGTTTATTGGGGGAAGGAGGCAAAAACATTCAGTACTTC. This gives the protein CASSLLGEGGKNIQYF.

In its sample, this clonotype was seen many times. This chain joins TRBV27 and TRBJ1-5, with 10 nucleotides matching TRBD1. CDR1 and CDR2 from the germline V gene are MNHEY and SMNVEV (reference sequence). CDR3 size: 14 residues. J gave up 5 bases and V 7 bases, and 5 bases lay outside the gene matches. The DNA for the CDR3 is TGTGCCAGCACTCCCGGGACAGGGGATCAGCCCCAGCATTTT. Its translation is CASTPGTGDQPQHF.

This clonotype was counted a few times. The chain employs TRBV14 and TRBJ2-3; 8 nucleotides align to TRBD1. From germline, CDR1 is SGHDN and CDR2 FVKESK. Trimming took 4 bases from V and 5 from J; bases not matched to a gene: 5. The CDR3 loop spans 14 amino acids. The CDR3 protein is CASSPQGAGDTQYF. CDR3 DNA sequence: TGTGCCAGCAGCCCGCAGGGGGCTGGAGATACGCAGTATTTT.

This clonotype was recorded at least ten times. The rearrangement links TRBV6-2 or TRBV6-3 to TRBJ2-1, with TRBD1 identical over 9 bases. Germline trimming cut 7 bases from V and 9 bases from J; bases unmatched to any gene: 10. The germline CDR1 and CDR2 sequences are MNHEY and SVGEGT. The CDR3 totals 14 residues. The CDR3 nucleotides are TGTGCCAGCACCCTCCCGGGACAGGGCCGTGAGCAGTTCTTC. This codes for CASTLPGQGREQFF.

This clonotype was observed a handful of times. J is TRBJ2-7 and V is TRBV3-1, with 9 positions matching TRBD1. Germline V gene lookup returns CDR1 LGHDT and CDR2 YNNKEL (reference sequence). V was clipped by 4 bases and J by 4 bases; unmatched bases: 5. This CDR3 contains 14 residues. Written as DNA, the CDR3 is TGTGCCAGCAGCCGTCCCGGGACAGGGTACGAGCAGTACTTC. Its translation: CASSRPGTGYEQYF.

This clonotype was seen repeatedly, ten times or more. This chain links TRBV10-3 with TRBJ1-3; D not certain. CDR1 is ENHRY and CDR2 is SYGVKD in the germline V gene. The V gene lost 0 bases and the J gene lost 1 base, with 7 bases spanning the gap. The CDR3 has 15 residues. The CDR3 spells CAISESLLSGNTIYF. CDR3 nucleotides: TGTGCCATCAGTGAGTCCCTCTTATCTGGAAACACCATATATTTT.

This clonotype was detected many times. One end of the junction varies from germline; a read error may be responsible. The chain combines TRBV28 with TRBJ2-7, with 9 positions matching TRBD2. The germline V gene encodes CDR1 MDHEN and CDR2 SYDVKM. The CDR3 totals 15 residues. The CDR3: CASSLSTSGTYEQYF. The CDR3 nucleotides are TGTGCCAGCAGCTTATCGACTAGCGGAACCTACGAGCAGTACTTC.

This clonotype was picked up many times. The gene calls are TRBV6-1 and TRBJ1-1; no clear D gene. V lost 6 bases to trimming and J lost 0 bases, with 8 bases between them. Per the germline V gene, CDR1 is MNHNS and CDR2 is SASEGT. CDR3 length equals 13 residues. The CDR3 is CASSDTMNTEAFF. CDR3 sequence (DNA): TGTGCCAGCAGCGACACAATGAACACTGAAGCTTTCTTT.

This clonotype showed up many times. The chain has TRBV27 and TRBJ1-2, with unresolved D. The V end lost 2 bases, the J end lost 0 bases, and 7 bases lay between the germline ends. Germline V gene data show CDR1 as MNHEY and CDR2 as SMNVEV (reference sequence). This CDR3 has 14 amino acids. The CDR3 nucleotides read TGTGCCAGCAGTTTACGGGAATCTAACTATGGCTACACCTTC. The encoded protein is CASSLRESNYGYTF.

This clonotype appeared a few times. This chain connects TRBV7-2 to TRBJ2-7; TRBD2 matches 7 bases. The CDR3 is 16 amino acids. V shed 0 bases, J shed 2 bases, and the junction held 7 bases outside the gene matches. From germline, CDR1 is SGHTA and CDR2 FQGNSA. The CDR3 loop reads CASSLAAGAGTYEQYF. Here the CDR3 DNA reads TGTGCCAGCAGCTTAGCGGCGGGAGCAGGAACCTACGAGCAGTACTTC.

This clonotype has at least ten counts. This rearrangement joins TRBV20-1 to TRBJ2-1, with TRBD2 matching over 12 bases. V trimming: 0 bases; J trimming: 0 bases; junction bases outside the gene matches: 6. Germline loops: CDR1 DFQATT, CDR2 SNEGSKA (reference sequence). The CDR3 contains 18 residues. The CDR3 sequence: CSARDLASGRGSYNEQFF. The CDR3 nucleotides are TGCAGTGCTAGAGATCTGGCTAGCGGGAGGGGCTCCTACAATGAGCAGTTCTTC.

This clonotype was recorded many times. The chain combines TRBV10-3 with TRBJ2-2; the match to TRBD2 covers 7 bases. The trim removed 4 bases at V and 0 bases at J, leaving 8 bases unmatched. This CDR3 spans 17 amino acids. Germline-derived CDR1 and CDR2 are ENHRY and SYGVKD. CDR3 nucleotide sequence: TGTGCCATCAGTGCTTTTAGCGGGCGTTCGAACACCGGGGAGCTGTTTTTT. This encodes CAISAFSGRSNTGELFF.

This clonotype has only a few counts. The final CDR3 position lacks the conserved phenylalanine or tryptophan, pointing to a likely read error. The rearrangement joins TRBV12-3 or TRBV12-4 to TRBJ2-5, with D perhaps TRBD2 (5 bases). The CDR3 covers 14 residues. The V gene lost 6 bases and the J gene lost 5 bases, with 16 bases spanning the gap. CDR3 region: CASSQILGAETQYS. DNA of the CDR3: TGTGCCAGCAGCCAGATACTAGGCGCGGAGACCCAGTACTCC.

This clonotype was observed many times. This rearrangement joins TRBV20-1 to TRBJ2-1, with 12 bases identical to TRBD2. J was trimmed by 4 bases and V by 0 bases; bases with no gene match: 10. This CDR3 region has 18 residues. Germline V lookup: CDR1 DFQATT, CDR2 SNEGSKA (reference sequence). CDR3 sequence (DNA): TGCAGTGCTAGAGATGCGCTAGCGGGAGGGAAACTATACAATGAGCAGTTCTTC. It specifies CSARDALAGGKLYNEQFF.

This clonotype was seen repeatedly, ten times or more. This sequence joins TRBV30 and TRBJ2-2; D unresolved. The CDR3 is 11 amino acids. CDR1 is GTSNPN and CDR2 is SVGIG in the germline V gene (reference sequence). V lost 4 bases and J lost 9, with 9 bases in between. CDR3 region: CAWTSPRELFF. CDR3 nucleotide sequence: TGTGCCTGGACCTCGCCCCGGGAGCTGTTTTTT.